This T cell receptor beta chain was profiled in a study of T cell repertoires in cytomegalovirus infection. One entry per CDR3 protein, called by TCRdb with MiXCR from the reads. In the table there are approximately 700,000 distinct CDR3 sequences, under 40% of which are singletons. CDR1 MGHRA and CDR2 YSYEKL come from the germline V gene. This CDR3 contains 17 residues. V was pared by 3 bases and J by 2 bases, with 19 bases between. This clonotype was seen ten or more times. Input material: PBMCs. This receptor was obtained from a human donor in good health (CMV status not recorded). Some clones in this sample may be carry-over from other donors' samples. The rearrangement links TRBV4-1 to TRBJ1-2; D is ambiguous. Written as DNA, the CDR3 is TGCGCCAGCAGCCAGGAAACTACTTCCAACCTCAACTATGGCTACACCTTC. Protein: CASSQETTSNLNYGYTF.